This T cell receptor beta chain appears in the sequencing data of a study of Ad26.COV2.S vaccination and SARS-CoV-2 variants. This table comes from immunoSEQ multiplex PCR, and its TCRdb copy is limited to in-frame clones, with some not included. The top ten clones hold around 6.1% of a sample with 150,000 to 200,000 clones, around 88% of them seen once. Trimming cost V 4 bases and J 4 bases; bases outside gene matches: 12. The germline V gene has CDR1 MDHEN and CDR2 SYDVKM. The CDR3 covers 17 residues. V is TRBV28 and J is TRBJ2-3; 9 bases line up with TRBD1. The TCR originated in a human donor who had recovered from COVID-19. The source was peripheral blood, collected after recovery from COVID-19. The CDR3 DNA is TGTGCCAGCAGTTCAAATACAGGGGGCGCGCACGCAGATACGCAGTATTTT. This translates into CASSSNTGGAHADTQYF. Using reference TRBV28 and TRBJ2-3 for the parts outside the CDR3, the full variable domain is DVKVTQSSRYLVKRTGEKVFLECVQDMDHENMFWYRQDPGLGLRLIYFSYDVKMKEKGDIPEGYSVSREKKERFSLILESASTNQTSMYLCASSSNTGGAHADTQYFGPGTRLTVL.